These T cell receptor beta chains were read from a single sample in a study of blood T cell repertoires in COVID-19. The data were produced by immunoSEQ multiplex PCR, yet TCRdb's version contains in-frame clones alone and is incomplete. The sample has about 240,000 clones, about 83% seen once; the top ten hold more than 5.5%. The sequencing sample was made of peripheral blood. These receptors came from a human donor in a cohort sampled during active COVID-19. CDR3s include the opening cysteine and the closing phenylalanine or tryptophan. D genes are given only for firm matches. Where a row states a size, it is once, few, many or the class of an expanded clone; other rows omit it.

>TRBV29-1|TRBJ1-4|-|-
TGCAGCGGTGGGGAGTCCGAAAAACTGTTTTTT
CSGGESEKLFF
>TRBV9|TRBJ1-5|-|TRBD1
TGTGCCAGCAGCCGGACAGGGGGCAATCAGCCCCAGCATTTT
CASSRTGGNQPQHF
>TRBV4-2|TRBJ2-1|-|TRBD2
TGTGCCAGCAGCCCCCCCTGGGTAGCGGGGGGGCAAAATGAGCAGTTCTTC
CASSPPWVAGGQNEQFF
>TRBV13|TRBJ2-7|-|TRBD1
TGTGCCAGCAGCCTCAGGGGGCTCGAGCAGTACTTC
CASSLRGLEQYF
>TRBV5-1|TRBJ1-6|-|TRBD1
TGCGCCAGCAGCTTCGAGGCCGGGACAGGGGGATTTGTATATAATTCACCCCTCCACTTT
CASSFEAGTGGFVYNSPLHF
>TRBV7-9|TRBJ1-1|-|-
TGTGCCAGCAGCTTAGAAGAGAGCGCTGAAGCTTTCTTT
CASSLEESAEAFF
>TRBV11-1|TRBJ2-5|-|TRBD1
TGTGCCAGCAGCTACAACCCGACAGGGCTAGAGACCCAGTACTTC
CASSYNPTGLETQYF
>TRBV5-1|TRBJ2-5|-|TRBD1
TGCGCCAGCAGCTTGGGACAGGGATACCAAGAGACCCAGTACTTC
CASSLGQGYQETQYF
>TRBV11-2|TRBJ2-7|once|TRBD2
TGTGCCAGCAGCGACGGAGGACTAGCGCGGGAGCAGTACTTC
CASSDGGLAREQYF
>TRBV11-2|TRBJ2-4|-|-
TGTGCCAGCAGCTTGCGCAGGACCAAAAACATTCAGTACTTC
CASSLRRTKNIQYF
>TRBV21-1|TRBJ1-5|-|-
TGTGCCAGCAGCAAATACGACAGGGGTTGCCTCACTAGCAATCAGCCCCAGCATTTT
CASSKYDRGCLTSNQPQHF
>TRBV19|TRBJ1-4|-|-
TGTGCCAGTAGTCCAACAGGCGCAACTAATGAAAAACTGTTTTTT
CASSPTGATNEKLFF
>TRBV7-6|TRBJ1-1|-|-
TGTGCCAGCAGCCTACTCCAGGGCCCTAACACTGAAGCTTTCTTT
CASSLLQGPNTEAFF
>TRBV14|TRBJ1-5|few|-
TGTGCCAGCATAGAAACGGCAGGTTATCAGCCCCAGCATTTT
CASIETAGYQPQHF
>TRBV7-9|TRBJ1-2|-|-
TGTGCCAGCAGCCTCATTCGAGGGGGCTACACCTTC
CASSLIRGGYTF
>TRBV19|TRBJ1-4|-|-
TGTGCCAGTAGTTTACAGGGAAATGAAAAACTGTTTTTT
CASSLQGNEKLFF
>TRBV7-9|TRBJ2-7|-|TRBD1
TGTGCCAGCAGCTTAGCGGGACAGGGGCCCGAGCAGTACTTC
CASSLAGQGPEQYF
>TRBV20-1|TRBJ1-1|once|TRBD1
TGCAGTGCTAGTCGACCCCTACAGGGGCCTAACACTGAAGCTTTCTTT
CSASRPLQGPNTEAFF
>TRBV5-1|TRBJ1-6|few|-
TGCGCCAGCCGCGAGGGCAGGGAGGAATCACCCCTCCACTTT
CASREGREESPLHF
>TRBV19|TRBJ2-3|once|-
TGTGCCAGTACGGTCCGGGGCACAGATACGCAGTATTTT
CASTVRGTDTQYF
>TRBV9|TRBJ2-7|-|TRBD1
TGTGCCAGCAGCGTCGGGACAGGGGTCCACGAGCAGTACTTC
CASSVGTGVHEQYF
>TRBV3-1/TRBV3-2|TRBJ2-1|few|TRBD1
TGTGCCAGCAGCCAACCCGGTTTTTGGGACAGGTACAATGAGCAGTTCTTC
CASSQPGFWDRYNEQFF
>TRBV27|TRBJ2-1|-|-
TGTGCCAGCAGCCGATACAGTTACAATGAGCAGTTCTTC
CASSRYSYNEQFF
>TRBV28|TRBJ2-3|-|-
TGTGCCAGCAGTTATAAGCGGAAGATGGGGACGCAGTATTTT
CASSYKRKMGTQYF
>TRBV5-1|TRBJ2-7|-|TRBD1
TGCGCCAGCAGCTGGGGACAGGGGGCGAGGGAGCAGTACTTC
CASSWGQGAREQYF
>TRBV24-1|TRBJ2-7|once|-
TGTGCCACCAGTGACCCGGGACACGGGTACGAGCAGTACTTC
CATSDPGHGYEQYF
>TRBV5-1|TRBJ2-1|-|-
TGCGCCAGCAGCTTGGAACGTACAGGGTGGGGTGAGCAGTTCTTC
CASSLERTGWGEQFF
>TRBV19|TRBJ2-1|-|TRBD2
TGTGCCAGTAGTATCGGACTAGCTAGGGATGAGCAGTTCTTC
CASSIGLARDEQFF
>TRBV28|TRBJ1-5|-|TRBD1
TGTGCCAGCAACCAGGGGGGAAGCAATCAGCCCCAGCATTTT
CASNQGGSNQPQHF
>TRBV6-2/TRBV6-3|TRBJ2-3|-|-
TGTGCCAGCAGTTACTCGGTGGGCTCTAGCACAGATACGCAGTATTTT
CASSYSVGSSTDTQYF
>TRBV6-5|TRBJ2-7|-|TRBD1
TGTGCCAGCAGTTACACCCACAGGGGCTACGAGCAGTACTTC
CASSYTHRGYEQYF
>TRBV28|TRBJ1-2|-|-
TGTGCCAGCAGGCCGGGGAGCTATGGCTACACCTTC
CASRPGSYGYTF
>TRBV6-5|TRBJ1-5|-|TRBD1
TGTGCCAGCAGTTTCTGGACAGGGGGTAAACAGCCCCAGCATTTT
CASSFWTGGKQPQHF
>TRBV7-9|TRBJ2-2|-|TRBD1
TGTGCCAGCAGACGTCAACGGGACAGGGTAGGCACCGGGGAGCTGTTTTTT
CASRRQRDRVGTGELFF
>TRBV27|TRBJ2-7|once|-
TGTGCCAGCAGTTTGTCCTCGCTGCGAGGCTACGAGCAGTACTTC
CASSLSSLRGYEQYF
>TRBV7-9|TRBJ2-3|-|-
TGTGCCAGCAGCCGACAGGTTGGATTATTAACAGATACGCAGTATTTT
CASSRQVGLLTDTQYF
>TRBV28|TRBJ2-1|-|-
TGTGCCAGCACACAGCGGCCGCCCCGGGAGCAGTTCTTC
CASTQRPPREQFF
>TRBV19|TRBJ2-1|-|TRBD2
TGTGCCAGTAGGCATAGCGGGAGGGCATCACTCAATGAGCAGTTCTTC
CASRHSGRASLNEQFF
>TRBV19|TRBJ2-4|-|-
TGTGCCAGTAGAAAAACGGAAAACATTCAGTACTTC
CASRKTENIQYF
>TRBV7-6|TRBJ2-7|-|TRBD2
TGTGCCAGCAGCAGGACTAGCGGGAGCGTTGAACTCTACGAGCAGTACTTC
CASSRTSGSVELYEQYF
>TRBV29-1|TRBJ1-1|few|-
TGCAGCGTCGCCGGGGTGTATTCTCGGGCTTTCTTT
CSVAGVYSRAFF
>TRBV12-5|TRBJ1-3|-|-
TGTGCTAGTGGACCGGGGGACTCTGGAAACACCATATATTTT
CASGPGDSGNTIYF
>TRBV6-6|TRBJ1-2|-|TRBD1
TGTGCCAGCAGTCGCGGACAGGGGATTAATGGCTACACCTTC
CASSRGQGINGYTF
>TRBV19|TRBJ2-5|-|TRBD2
TGTGCCAGTAGTATTAGTAGCGGGAGAGCAGAGACCCAGTACTTC
CASSISSGRAETQYF
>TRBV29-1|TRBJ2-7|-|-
TGCAGCGTCGGCTACTCGGAGACCTACGAGCAGTACTTC
CSVGYSETYEQYF
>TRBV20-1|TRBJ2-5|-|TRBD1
TGCAGTGCTAGTCACGGGACAGGGGGGTTATACCAAGAGACCCAGTACTTC
CSASHGTGGLYQETQYF
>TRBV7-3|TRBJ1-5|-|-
TGTGCCAGCAGCTTAATGGCCAATCAGCCCCAGCATTTT
CASSLMANQPQHF
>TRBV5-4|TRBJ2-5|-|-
TGTGCCAGCGGAAAACCGACAACCCAAGAGACCCAGTACTTC
CASGKPTTQETQYF
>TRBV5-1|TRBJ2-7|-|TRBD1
TGCGCCAGCAGCTGGACAGGACTTAACTACGAGCAGTACTTC
CASSWTGLNYEQYF
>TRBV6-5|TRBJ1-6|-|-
TGTGCCAGCAGCCCCCGCAGGGATTCACCCCTCCACTTT
CASSPRRDSPLHF
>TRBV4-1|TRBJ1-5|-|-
TGCGCCAGCAGCCAAGTCCCGGGAAGCAATCAGCCCCAGCATTTT
CASSQVPGSNQPQHF
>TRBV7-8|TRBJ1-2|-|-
TGTGCCAGCAGCTTAGCGGGTTCAGGACAGATCTATGGCTACACCTTC
CASSLAGSGQIYGYTF
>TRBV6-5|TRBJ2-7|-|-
TGTGCCAGCAGTCTACGGGAGGGGGCCGTCTACGAGCAGTACTTC
CASSLREGAVYEQYF
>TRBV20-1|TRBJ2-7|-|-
TGCAGTGCCTTGGACTTTTACGAGCAGTACTTC
CSALDFYEQYF
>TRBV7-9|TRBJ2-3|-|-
TGTGCCAGCAGCTTAGGCGCCCCCGAAACAGATACGCAGTATTTT
CASSLGAPETDTQYF